Below are 5 T cell receptor beta chains sequenced from a single sample in a study of blood T cell repertoires in COVID-19. Profiled with immunoSEQ multiplex PCR; TCRdb holds only in-frame clones, not every one. The sample has 390,000 or so clones; roughly four fifths are singletons. Sequencing was performed on PBMCs or T cells enriched from blood (not recorded which). The source of these receptors is a woman between 50 and 59 years old who had recovered from COVID-19.

V is TRBV2 and J is TRBJ1-2, with 8 bases that match TRBD1. Looked up from germline, CDR1 is SNHLY and CDR2 is FYNNEI. This CDR3 region has 12 residues. The ends lost 4 bases at V and 7 bases at J; junction bases unmatched: 2. In nucleotides, the CDR3 is TGTGCCAGCAGTGGTGGACAGGGTGGCTACACCTTC. Protein product: CASSGGQGGYTF.

The chain links TRBV9 to TRBJ2-3, with 9 bases matching TRBD2. With V trimmed by 3 bases and J by 0 bases, 8 bases remained unmatched. In germline, CDR1 is SGDLS, CDR2 YYNGEE. This CDR3 contains 17 residues. CDR3 residues: CASSAKLSGRSTDTQYF. The CDR3 bases are TGTGCCAGCAGCGCGAAACTTAGCGGGAGAAGCACAGATACGCAGTATTTT. The full variable domain, rest sourced from reference TRBV9 and TRBJ2-3, is DSGVTQTPKHLITATGQRVTLRCSPRSGDLSVYWYQQSLDQGLQFLIQYYNGEERAKGNILERFSAQQFPDLHSELNLSSLELGDSALYFCASSAKLSGRSTDTQYFGPGTRLTVL.

V usage is TRBV6-5 and J usage is TRBJ1-2; 8 positions match TRBD1. This CDR3 comprises 14 residues. V trimming: 4 bases; J trimming: 7 bases; junction bases outside the gene matches: 8. The germline gives CDR1 MNHEY, CDR2 SVGAGI. This chain's CDR3 is CASSSATGASGYTF. CDR3 nucleotides: TGTGCCAGCAGTTCCGCGACAGGGGCTTCTGGCTACACCTTC.

The chain carries TRBV7-2 and TRBJ1-1; no clear D gene. Germline loops: CDR1 SGHTA, CDR2 FQGNSA. This CDR3 has 13 amino acids. Trimming removed 2 bases at V and 2 bases at J, with 6 bases between. CDR3 sequence: CASSLFGNTEAFF. CDR3 DNA: TGTGCCAGCAGCTTATTTGGCAACACTGAAGCTTTCTTT.

This clone was detected only once. The gene calls are TRBV7-9 and TRBJ2-2; TRBD2 agrees at 7 bases. The germline V gene has CDR1 SEHNR and CDR2 FQNEAQ (reference sequence). V lost 2 bases to trimming and J lost 4 bases; unmatched junction nucleotides: 1. The CDR3 consists of 14 residues. The CDR3 region is CASSLWEGTGELFF. CDR3 bases: TGTGCCAGCAGCTTATGGGAGGGCACCGGGGAGCTGTTTTTT.